What follows describes a single TCR beta chain. This record belongs to a study of shared clonotypes between healthy human individuals. Across the study: Samples came from two female and three male donors aged 18 to 49.

In replicate PCRs of unsorted PBMC, approximately 320 ng DNA, 30,000 or so T cell genomes, was used. Libraries were prepared by immunoSEQ multiplex PCR; TCRdb keeps only in-frame clonotypes and omits some of them. The table includes about 560,000 clones, roughly 79% detected once. Sequenced sample: PBMCs. The sequence derives from a woman aged 40 to 49 in good health. Some clones in this sample may be carry-over from other donors' samples.

CDR3 loop: CAWSRLAGGTDTQYF. The CDR3 DNA sequence: TGTGCCTGGAGTAGGCTAGCGGGGGGCACAGATACGCAGTATTTT. The chain carries TRBV30 and TRBJ2-3; 10 positions match TRBD2. The V and J ends lost 2 bases and 1 base, in that order; junction bases with no gene match: 3. CDR3 length equals 15 residues. The germline gives CDR1 GTSNPN, CDR2 SVGIG (reference sequence).